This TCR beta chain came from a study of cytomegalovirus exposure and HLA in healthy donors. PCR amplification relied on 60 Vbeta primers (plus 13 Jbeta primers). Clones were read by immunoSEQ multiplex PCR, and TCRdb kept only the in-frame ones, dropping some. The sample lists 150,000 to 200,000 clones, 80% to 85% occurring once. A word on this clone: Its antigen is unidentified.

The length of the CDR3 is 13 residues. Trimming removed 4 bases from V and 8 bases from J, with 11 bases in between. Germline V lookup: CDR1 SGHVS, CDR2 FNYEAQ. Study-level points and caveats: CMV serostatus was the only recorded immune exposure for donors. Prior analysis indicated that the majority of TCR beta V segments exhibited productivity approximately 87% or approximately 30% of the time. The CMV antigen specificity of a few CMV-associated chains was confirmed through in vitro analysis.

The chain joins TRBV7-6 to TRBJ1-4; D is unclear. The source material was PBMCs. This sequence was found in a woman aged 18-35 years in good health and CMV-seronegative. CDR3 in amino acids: CASSSGGREKLFF. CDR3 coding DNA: TGTGCCAGCAGCTCAGGAGGAAGGGAAAAACTGTTTTTT.